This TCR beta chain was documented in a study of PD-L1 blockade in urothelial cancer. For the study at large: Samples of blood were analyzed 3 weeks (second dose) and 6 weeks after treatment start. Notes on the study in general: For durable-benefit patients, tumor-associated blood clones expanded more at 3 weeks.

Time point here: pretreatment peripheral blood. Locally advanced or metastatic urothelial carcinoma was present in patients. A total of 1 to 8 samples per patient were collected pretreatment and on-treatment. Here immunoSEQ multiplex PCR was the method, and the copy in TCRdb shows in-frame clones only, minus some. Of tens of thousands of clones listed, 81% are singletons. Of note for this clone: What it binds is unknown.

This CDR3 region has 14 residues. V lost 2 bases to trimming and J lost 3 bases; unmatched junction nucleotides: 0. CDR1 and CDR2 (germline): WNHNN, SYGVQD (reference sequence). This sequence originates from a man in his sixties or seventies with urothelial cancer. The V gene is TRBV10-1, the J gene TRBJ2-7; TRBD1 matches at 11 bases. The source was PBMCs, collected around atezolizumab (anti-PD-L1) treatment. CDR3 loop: CASSEGTGGYEQYF. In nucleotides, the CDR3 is TGCGCCAGCAGTGAGGGGACAGGGGGCTACGAGCAGTACTTC.